What follows describes a single T cell receptor (beta chain). It has no known antigen specificity. Base qualities are missing; no much larger clone stands one base away. This entry is derived from a study of a mutant IDH1 vaccine in newly diagnosed glioma (TCRdb year 2021). With regard to the full study: Vaccination started 4-6 weeks after radiotherapy alone, or was given together with temozolomide cycles in the groups whose treatment included chemotherapy. Of the roughly 30 treated patients, 62.5% were male and about 40% were female, and a mean age of approximately 40 years was recorded. Prior to enrollment, standard therapy consisting of radiotherapy alone, temozolomide alone, or radiochemotherapy with temozolomide had been administered to patients, with the combination being received by most patients. Visit V12 was the week-35 safety follow-up and visit V13 was the week-47 end of study. Peripheral blood was drawn at six visits: V03 (baseline), V05, V07, V10, V12 and V13. Longitudinal TCRB deep sequencing was performed for about two dozen treated patients wherever samples were available for exploratory analyses.

In the paper's terms, the time point label means: week 35, safety follow-up. A 20-mer mutant IDH1 peptide at 300 micrograms in Montanide made up each vaccine dose, which was injected subcutaneously together with topical imiquimod. Across visits V03 through V10, patients got a total of eight vaccinations, given in weeks 1, 3, 5, 7, 11, 15, 19 and 23. All donors had newly diagnosed IDH1-mutant astrocytomas of WHO grade 3 or 4 that showed loss of nuclear ATRX. The samples were drawn from NOA16, a multicentre, single-arm, open-label phase I trial in Germany that tested a mutant IDH1 peptide vaccine in humans for the first time. The DNeasy Blood and Tissue Kit was used to extract genomic DNA from EDTA blood for TCRB sequencing. Overall study outcomes, separate from this receptor: Pseudoprogression appeared unrelated to alterations in the top peripheral T cell clonotypes detected by TCRB sequencing. PBMC samples for TCRB deep sequencing were selected based on availability. It was noted by the authors that analyses of patient blood samples could not be reproduced owing to sample limitations. Vaccine-induced immune responses across multiple MHC alleles were detected in about 93% of patients.

The method was the immunoSEQ multiplex PCR assay. Rearranged TCR beta chain sequences were amplified using the hsTCRB Kit according to the manufacturer's protocol. An Illumina MiSeq was used to sequence the TCRB libraries. From the authors' description of their analysis: Demultiplexing, trimming and gene mapping were performed with the kit vendor's proprietary platform. In its TCRdb copy, this immuneACCESS table keeps in-frame sequences only and misses some clones. Where compared with another copy, unresolved V genes explain less than half of these, and the others have no known cause. The V and J calls and the clone size are those of that table, but D and trimming were determined from the DNA. The sample table contains around 60,000 clones; only one count was recorded for roughly 79% of them. The biggest ten clones account for roughly 5.2% of the sample. V loses 4 bases, J loses 5 bases, and the germline ends lie 15 bases apart. The germline V gene yields SQVTM for CDR1 and ANQGSEA for CDR2. Including cysteine and phenylalanine, the CDR3 has 13 amino acids. Of the read, only the CDR3 DNA is kept; its 39 bases are in frame from base 1.

The chain is assembled from TRBV29-1 and TRBJ2-7, and the D gene may be TRBD1, 6 bases matching. The sequence was obtained from a man in his forties with glioma. Sample: PBMCs, taken from a glioma patient whose treatment included an IDH1 peptide vaccine. The CDR3 region has the sequence CSVGLGGIDEQYF. The bases are TGCAGCGTTGGTCTAGGGGGTATCGACGAGCAGTACTTC.